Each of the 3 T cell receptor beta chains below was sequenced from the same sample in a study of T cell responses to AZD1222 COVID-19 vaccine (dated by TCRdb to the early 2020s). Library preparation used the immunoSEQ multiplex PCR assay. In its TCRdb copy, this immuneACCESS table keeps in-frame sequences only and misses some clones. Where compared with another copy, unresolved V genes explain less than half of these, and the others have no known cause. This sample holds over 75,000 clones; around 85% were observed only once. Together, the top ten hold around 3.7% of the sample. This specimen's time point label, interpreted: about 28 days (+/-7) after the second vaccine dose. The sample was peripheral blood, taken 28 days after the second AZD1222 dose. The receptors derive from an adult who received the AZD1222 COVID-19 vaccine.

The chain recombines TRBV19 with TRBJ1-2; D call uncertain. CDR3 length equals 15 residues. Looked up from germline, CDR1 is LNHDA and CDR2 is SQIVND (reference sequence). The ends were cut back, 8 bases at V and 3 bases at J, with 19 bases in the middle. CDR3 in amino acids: CASHRGDLGDYGYTF. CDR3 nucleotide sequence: TGTGCCAGTCACCGCGGGGATCTGGGTGACTATGGCTACACCTTC.

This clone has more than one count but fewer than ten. The CDR3 spells CASSHATGTDGETQYF. The CDR3 region has the DNA TGTGCCAGCAGCCATGCTACCGGGACTGACGGGGAGACCCAGTACTTC. The chain carries TRBV4-2 and TRBJ2-5; TRBD2 might be the D (6 bases). The CDR3 consists of 16 residues. Deletions cut 3 bases from V and 5 bases from J, with 19 bases between. Germline CDR1 reads LGHNA; CDR2 reads YNFKEQ.

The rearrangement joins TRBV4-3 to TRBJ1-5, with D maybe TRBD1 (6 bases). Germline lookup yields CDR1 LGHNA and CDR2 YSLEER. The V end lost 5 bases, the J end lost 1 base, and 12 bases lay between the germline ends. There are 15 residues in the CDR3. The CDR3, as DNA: TGCGCCAGCAGCGACTTTCAGGGGAGCAATCAGCCCCAGCATTTT. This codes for CASSDFQGSNQPQHF.